Following are 8 T cell receptor beta chains from one sample sequenced in a study of cytomegalovirus exposure and HLA in healthy donors (dated by TCRdb to about 2017). Library construction relied on the immunoSEQ multiplex PCR assay. For the multiplex PCR, a mixture combining 60 forward primers for TCR Vbeta segments and 13 reverse primers for TCR Jbeta segments was used. In its TCRdb copy, this immuneACCESS table keeps in-frame sequences only and misses some clones. Where compared with another copy, unresolved V genes explain less than half of these, and the others have no known cause. In all, the sample holds about 120,000 clones, and roughly 73% of those were seen once. The ten largest clonotypes hold roughly 0.82% of the sample. Sequencing used PBMCs. The receptors stem from a woman younger than 45 in good health and CMV-seronegative.

The chain is built from TRBV7-2 and TRBJ2-7; 8 nucleotides align to TRBD1. Trimming cost V 3 bases and J 4 bases; bases outside gene matches: 8. The CDR3 totals 15 residues. CDR1 is SGHTA and CDR2 is FQGNSA in the germline V gene. Written as DNA, the CDR3 is TGTGCCAGCAGCTTGGTGCCGGGACAGGCGTACGAGCAGTACTTC. This gives the protein CASSLVPGQAYEQYF.

The CDR3 DNA sequence: TGTGCCAGCAGCTTGTTGGAGGCGACTGAAGCTTTCTTT. Translated, it gives CASSLLEATEAFF. This chain connects TRBV5-6 to TRBJ1-1, with unresolved D. Per germline, CDR1 SGHDT and CDR2 YYEEEE. The CDR3 sequence is 13 residues long. V was cut by 1 base and J by 5 bases, with 9 bases left in between.

This clone has just a few counts. This sequence joins TRBV6-1 and TRBJ2-7; D possibly corresponds to TRBD2 (6 bases). The CDR3 loop spans 13 amino acids. V was trimmed by 6 bases and J by 2 bases, leaving 11 bases between them. Germline-derived CDR1 and CDR2 are MNHNS and SASEGT. In nucleotides, the CDR3 is TGTGCCAGCAGGTGGGGGGAGACCTACGAGCAGTACTTC. As protein: CASRWGETYEQYF.

The chain has TRBV5-4 and TRBJ2-1; 8 bases agree with TRBD2. The V and J ends lost 1 base and 3 bases, in that order; junction bases with no gene match: 3. CDR1 and CDR2 (germline): SGHNT, YYREEE (reference sequence). This CDR3 has 15 residues. The CDR3 DNA reads as TGTGCCAGCAGCTTGAGTCTAGCGGGCTACAATGAGCAGTTCTTC. Residues: CASSLSLAGYNEQFF.

This rearrangement joins TRBV6-5 to TRBJ1-2; a possible D gene is TRBD1 (5 bases). V shed 6 bases and J shed 5 bases, with 13 bases lying between them. CDR3 size: 13 residues. The germline CDR1 and CDR2 sequences are MNHEY and SVGAGI. As DNA, the CDR3 is TGTGCCAGCAGCGCCGGGGGGATGTATGGCTACACCTTC. Encoded protein: CASSAGGMYGYTF.

V usage is TRBV9 and J usage is TRBJ2-1; a weak D match, TRBD2 (6 bases). The CDR3 has 14 amino acids. The germline gives CDR1 SGDLS, CDR2 YYNGEE. Trimming left V 4 bases short and J 8 bases short, with 16 bases between. The CDR3 bases are TGTGCCAGCAGCACGCGGGGCGCCTCCGATGAGCAGTTCTTC. Protein sequence: CASSTRGASDEQFF. The complete variable domain, with remaining parts taken from reference TRBV9 and TRBJ2-1, reads DSGVTQTPKHLITATGQRVTLRCSPRSGDLSVYWYQQSLDQGLQFLIQYYNGEERAKGNILERFSAQQFPDLHSELNLSSLELGDSALYFCASSTRGASDEQFFGPGTRLTVL.

J is TRBJ2-7 and V is TRBV7-6, with TRBD2 identical over 7 bases. The junction had 8 bases not matched to a gene; V was cut back by 3 bases and J by 6 bases. The CDR3 totals 14 residues. Germline-derived CDR1 and CDR2 are SGHVS and FNYEAQ. The CDR3 sequence: CASSLGGSPFEQYF. CDR3 nucleotide sequence: TGTGCCAGCAGCTTGGGGGGGTCCCCTTTCGAGCAGTACTTC.

The chain recombines TRBV2 with TRBJ1-2; D remains ambiguous. CDR3 length: 12 amino acids. Trimming took off 6 bases at V and 1 base at J, with 6 bases between the two ends. The germline V gene has CDR1 SNHLY and CDR2 FYNNEI. CDR3 sequence: CASSPLNYGYTF. In DNA form, the CDR3 reads TGTGCCAGCAGCCCCCTTAACTATGGCTACACCTTC.